These 14 T cell receptor beta chains were all obtained from the same sample, sequenced in a study of T cell responses to AZD1222 COVID-19 vaccine (dated by TCRdb to about 2021). Libraries were made using the immunoSEQ multiplex PCR assay. Here the immuneACCESS table is served through TCRdb, limited to in-frame sequences with V and J called. Missing clones are a known gap in these copies; in checked studies unresolved V genes cover under half, and the rest lacks a known reason. Within this sample are 54,000 or so clones, with approximately 80% of them counted one time only. The ten most abundant clones make up 4% to 5% of the sample. What the time point label conveys for this sample: about 28 days (+/-7) after the second vaccine dose. The sample consisted of peripheral blood, taken 28 days after the second AZD1222 dose. These receptors were taken from an adult who received the AZD1222 COVID-19 vaccine.

The rearrangement joins TRBV5-6 to TRBJ2-6; D is unclear. This CDR3 is 15 amino acids long. Trimming took 4 bases from V and 1 from J, leaving 9 bases between them. Germline V gene lookup returns CDR1 SGHDT and CDR2 YYEEEE. The CDR3 DNA is TGTGCCAGCAGCCCAGACTTGTCTGGGGCCAACGTCCTGACTTTC. It codes for CASSPDLSGANVLTF.

The V gene is TRBV2, the J gene TRBJ2-1, with TRBD2 matching over 7 bases. This CDR3 region has 13 residues. Per germline, CDR1 SNHLY and CDR2 FYNNEI. Trimming took 6 bases from V and 8 from J; bases not matched to a gene: 7. CDR3 amino acids: CASSRDYGDEQFF. The CDR3 DNA is TGTGCCAGCAGCCGGGACTATGGGGATGAGCAGTTCTTC.

The V and J genes are TRBV5-6 and TRBJ1-1; no firm D call. Trimming cost V 4 bases and J 6 bases, with 16 bases left between them. Per the germline V gene, CDR1 is SGHDT and CDR2 is YYEEEE. This CDR3 region has 14 residues. In DNA form, the CDR3 reads TGTGCCAGCAGCCGTCCGGAGAAGGGAGCTGAAGCTTTCTTT. Its protein product is CASSRPEKGAEAFF.

The V gene is TRBV5-1, the J gene TRBJ2-3, with D possibly being TRBD1 or TRBD2 (5 bases each). Germline values: CDR1 SGHRS, CDR2 YFSETQ. This CDR3 region has 15 residues. V was pared by 0 bases and J by 1 base, with 9 bases between. This chain's CDR3 is CASSLVGGGTDTQYF. The CDR3 DNA sequence: TGCGCCAGCAGCTTGGTTGGGGGTGGCACAGATACGCAGTATTTT.

This rearrangement joins TRBV5-5 to TRBJ2-5; D is tentatively TRBD1 or TRBD2 (6 bases each). The germline V and J ends were trimmed by 4 bases and 5 bases, with 21 bases remaining between them. There are 16 residues in the CDR3. Per germline, CDR1 SGHKS and CDR2 YYEKEE (reference sequence). The CDR3 sequence is CASSQQGSGGVETQYF. CDR3 coding DNA: TGTGCCAGCAGCCAACAGGGTAGCGGAGGGGTGGAGACCCAGTACTTC. Supplemented by reference TRBV5-5 and TRBJ2-5, the full variable domain reads DAGVTQSPTHLIKTRGQQVTLRCSPISGHKSVSWYQQVLGQGPQFIFQYYEKEERGRGNFPDRFSARQFPNYSSELNVNALLLGDSALYLCASSQQGSGGVETQYFGPGTRLLVL.

The rearrangement uses TRBV10-1 and TRBJ2-1, with unresolved D. The CDR3 loop spans 12 amino acids. Trimming took off 8 bases at V and 7 bases at J, with 12 bases between the two ends. Germline CDR1 is WNHNN and CDR2 is SYGVQD (reference sequence). Here the CDR3 DNA reads TGCGCCAGCGAGTCACCCGGGAATGAGCAGTTCTTC. Its protein is CASESPGNEQFF.

This clone was detected a few times. The V gene is TRBV6-2 or TRBV6-3, the J gene TRBJ2-1; D remains ambiguous. Germline CDR1 reads MNHEY; CDR2 reads SVGEGT. V was clipped by 2 bases and J by 5 bases, with 13 bases between them. This CDR3 comprises 15 residues. The CDR3 is CASSYIRTVHNEQFF. CDR3 bases: TGTGCCAGCAGTTACATTCGGACGGTACACAATGAGCAGTTCTTC.

The chain recombines TRBV28 with TRBJ1-2; no firm D call. The CDR3 length is 12 residues. Germline V gives CDR1 MDHEN, CDR2 SYDVKM. The V and J ends lost 6 bases and 7 bases respectively, with 12 bases between them. CDR3 sequence (DNA): TGTGCCAGCAGCCAGTACATCGGTGGCTACACCTTC. Translating it yields CASSQYIGGYTF.

This chain joins TRBV19 and TRBJ1-1, with 7 positions matching TRBD1. V dropped 5 bases and J dropped 6; count of bases not matched to a gene: 6. In germline, CDR1 is LNHDA, CDR2 SQIVND (reference sequence). The CDR3 length is 13 residues. CDR3 in amino acids: CASSPGQVAEAFF. The CDR3 DNA follows: TGTGCCAGTAGTCCAGGACAGGTTGCTGAAGCTTTCTTT.

The rearrangement joins TRBV4-2 to TRBJ2-3, with 7 positions matching TRBD1. The CDR3 extends over 16 amino acids. CDR1 LGHNA and CDR2 YNFKEQ come from the germline V gene. After removal of 1 base from V and 2 bases from J, the junction contained 6 bases not matched to a gene. The CDR3 DNA follows: TGTGCCAGCAGCCAAGTGTGGCAGGGGGACACAGATACGCAGTATTTT. Its translation is CASSQVWQGDTDTQYF.

This chain connects TRBV15 to TRBJ2-7; possible D gene TRBD1, 5 bases. Germline assignment: CDR1 LNHNV and CDR2 YYDKDF (reference sequence). This CDR3 is 15 amino acids long. V shed 4 bases and J shed 2 bases, with 15 bases lying between them. CDR3 sequence: CATSTIDRPTYEQYV. DNA of the CDR3: TGTGCCACCAGCACGATCGACAGACCCACCTACGAGCAGTACGTC.

The rearrangement uses TRBV18 and TRBJ2-5; D might be TRBD1 (5 bases). The V end lost 0 bases, the J end lost 2 bases, and 7 bases lay between the germline ends. Germline-derived CDR1 and CDR2 are KGHSH and LQKENI. The length of the CDR3 is 14 residues. CDR3 residues: CASSPPGLQETQYF. As DNA, the CDR3 is TGTGCCAGCTCACCACCGGGGCTGCAAGAGACCCAGTACTTC.

The chain combines TRBV5-1 with TRBJ1-3; D gene unclear. The CDR3 totals 14 residues. V was cut by 0 bases and J by 4 bases, with 8 bases left in between. Germline CDR1 SGHRS, CDR2 YFSETQ. CDR3 DNA: TGCGCCAGCAGCTTGGACAGAAGCGGAAACACCATATATTTT. This encodes CASSLDRSGNTIYF.

This clone was seen only a few times. The gene calls are TRBV30 and TRBJ1-2; 7 bases fit TRBD1. The V segment lost 4 bases and the J segment 5 bases; nucleotides outside the gene matches: 4. The CDR3 runs to 12 residues. Germline V gives CDR1 GTSNPN, CDR2 SVGIG (reference sequence). CDR3 region: CAWNGQVYGYTF. Written as DNA, the CDR3 is TGTGCCTGGAATGGACAGGTATATGGCTACACCTTC.